This T cell receptor beta chain was captured by sequencing in a study of blood T cell repertoires in COVID-19. Generated by immunoSEQ multiplex PCR, the TCRdb table keeps only in-frame clones and is missing some. The sample comprises about 100,000 clones, approximately 80% of which are singletons, and around 10% rests with the top ten. The CDR3 sequence is 15 residues long. In germline, CDR1 is SNHLY, CDR2 FYNNEI. The V and J ends lost 10 bases and 7 bases respectively, with 20 bases between them. The chain has TRBV2 and TRBJ1-6, with a weak D call TRBD1 (5 bases). The source is a woman in her 70s with acute or convalescent COVID-19. Sequencing input: peripheral blood. In nucleotides, the CDR3 is TGTGCCACCCTAGGTGGAGGGGCAAACAATTCACCCCTCCACTTT. Translated: CATLGGGANNSPLHF.